This TCR beta chain appears in the sequencing data of a study of blood T cell repertoires in COVID-19. About this clone: One end of the junction fails to match germline, which may point to a read error.

In the source study's methods: By means of reference gene primer amplification, nucleated cell counts were estimated. The data were produced by immunoSEQ multiplex PCR, yet TCRdb's version contains in-frame clones alone and is incomplete. The V and J calls and clone size were taken over from that table, and D and trimming were inferred from the DNA. There are some 230,000 clones in the sample; 80% to 90% occur only once, and roughly 4.6% lies in the top ten. CDR3 length: 15 amino acids. CDR1 and CDR2 from the germline V gene are SGHTA and FQGTGA. Sequencing was carried out using peripheral blood. This clonotype was sampled from a woman aged 60-75 years who had recovered from COVID-19. The chain combines TRBV7-3 with TRBJ2-1, with D possibly matching TRBD1 (5 bases). The CDR3 region is CASSLTTASFNEQFF. The CDR3 DNA sequence: TGTGCCAGCAGCTTAACGACAGCCTCCTTCAATGAGCAGTTCTTC. The whole variable domain, filled in from reference TRBV7-3 and TRBJ2-1, reads GAGVSQTPSNKVTEKGKYVELRCDPISGHTALYWYRQSLGQGPEFLIYFQGTGAADDSGLPNDRFFAVRPEGSVSTLKIQRTERGDSAVYLCASSLTTASFNEQFFGPGTRLTVL.